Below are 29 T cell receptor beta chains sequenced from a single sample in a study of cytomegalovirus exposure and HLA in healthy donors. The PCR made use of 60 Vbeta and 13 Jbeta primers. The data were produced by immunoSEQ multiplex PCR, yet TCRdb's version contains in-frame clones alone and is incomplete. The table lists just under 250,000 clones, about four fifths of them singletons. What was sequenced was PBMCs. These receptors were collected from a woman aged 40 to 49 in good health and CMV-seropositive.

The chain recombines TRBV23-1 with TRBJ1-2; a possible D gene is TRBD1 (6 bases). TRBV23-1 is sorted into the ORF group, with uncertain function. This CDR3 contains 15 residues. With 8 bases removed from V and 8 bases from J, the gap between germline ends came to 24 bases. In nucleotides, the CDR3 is TGCGCCAGCCGAACTCGCGGTCTGGGGGGGCAGGGCTACACCTTC. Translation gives CASRTRGLGGQGYTF.

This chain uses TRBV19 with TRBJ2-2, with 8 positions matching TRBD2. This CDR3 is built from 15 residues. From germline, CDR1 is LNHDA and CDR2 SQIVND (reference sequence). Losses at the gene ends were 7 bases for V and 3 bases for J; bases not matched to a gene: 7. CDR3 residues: CASTTGRGDTGELFF. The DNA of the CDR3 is TGTGCCAGTACCACCGGGAGGGGAGACACCGGGGAGCTGTTTTTT.

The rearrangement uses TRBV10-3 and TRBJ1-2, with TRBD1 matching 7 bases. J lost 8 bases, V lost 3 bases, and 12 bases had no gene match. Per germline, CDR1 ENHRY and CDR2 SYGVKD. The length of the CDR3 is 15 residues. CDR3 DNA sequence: TGTGCCATCAGTGACCCTATAGCAGGGGGTCGGGGCTACACCTTC. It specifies CAISDPIAGGRGYTF.

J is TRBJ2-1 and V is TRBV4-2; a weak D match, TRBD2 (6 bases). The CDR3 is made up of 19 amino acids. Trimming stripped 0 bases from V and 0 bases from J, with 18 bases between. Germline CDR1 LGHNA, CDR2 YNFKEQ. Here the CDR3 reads CASSQDRRETNSSYNEQFF. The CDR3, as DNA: TGTGCCAGCAGCCAAGACCGTCGGGAGACTAACAGCTCCTACAATGAGCAGTTCTTC.

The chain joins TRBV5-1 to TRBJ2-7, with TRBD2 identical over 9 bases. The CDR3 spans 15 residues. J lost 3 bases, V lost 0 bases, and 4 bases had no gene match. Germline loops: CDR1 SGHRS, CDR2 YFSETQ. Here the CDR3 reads CASSLVAGEFYEQYF. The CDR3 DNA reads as TGCGCCAGCAGCTTGGTAGCGGGAGAGTTCTACGAGCAGTACTTC.

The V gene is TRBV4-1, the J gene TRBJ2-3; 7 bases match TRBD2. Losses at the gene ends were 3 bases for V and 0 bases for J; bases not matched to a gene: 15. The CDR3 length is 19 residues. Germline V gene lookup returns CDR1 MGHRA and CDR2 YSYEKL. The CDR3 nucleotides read TGCGCCAGCAGCCAGGAGGGACGGAAAGCGGGGTATAGCACAGATACGCAGTATTTT. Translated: CASSQEGRKAGYSTDTQYF.

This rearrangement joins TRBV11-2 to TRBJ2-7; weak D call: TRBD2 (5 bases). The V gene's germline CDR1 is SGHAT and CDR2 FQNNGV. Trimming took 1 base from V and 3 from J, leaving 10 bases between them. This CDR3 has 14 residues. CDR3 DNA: TGTGCCAGCAGCTTAGGTCCCCGGGACTACGAGCAGTACTTC. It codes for CASSLGPRDYEQYF.

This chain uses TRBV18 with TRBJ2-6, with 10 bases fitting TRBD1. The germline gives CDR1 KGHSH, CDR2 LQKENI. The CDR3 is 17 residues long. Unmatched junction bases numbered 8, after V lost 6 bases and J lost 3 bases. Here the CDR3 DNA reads TGTGCCAGCTCTCCGAGACAGGGGGCTAGTGGGGCCAACGTCCTGACTTTC. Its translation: CASSPRQGASGANVLTF.

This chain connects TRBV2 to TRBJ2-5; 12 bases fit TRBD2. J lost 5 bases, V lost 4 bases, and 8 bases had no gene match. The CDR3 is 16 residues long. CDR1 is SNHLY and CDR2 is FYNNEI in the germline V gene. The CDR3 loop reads CASSAELAGGPETQYF. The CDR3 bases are TGTGCCAGCAGTGCCGAACTAGCGGGGGGCCCGGAGACCCAGTACTTC.

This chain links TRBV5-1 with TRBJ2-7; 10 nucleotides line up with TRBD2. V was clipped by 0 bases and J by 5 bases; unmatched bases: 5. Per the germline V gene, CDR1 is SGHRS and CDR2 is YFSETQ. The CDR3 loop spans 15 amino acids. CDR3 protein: CASSLAGTSVHEQYF. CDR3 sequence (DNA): TGCGCCAGCAGCTTGGCCGGGACTAGCGTTCACGAGCAGTACTTC.

The CDR3 region is CATSRIGNTIYF. In DNA, the CDR3 is TGTGCCACCTCCCGTATCGGAAACACCATATATTTT. The V and J genes are TRBV25-1 and TRBJ1-3; D not certain. Per the germline V gene, CDR1 is MGHDK and CDR2 is SYGVNS. Trimming stripped 10 bases from V and 4 bases from J, with 11 bases between. This CDR3 has 12 amino acids.

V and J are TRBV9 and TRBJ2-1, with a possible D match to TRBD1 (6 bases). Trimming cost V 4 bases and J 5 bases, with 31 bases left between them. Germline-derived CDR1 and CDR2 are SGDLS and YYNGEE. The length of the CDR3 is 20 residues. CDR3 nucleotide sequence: TGTGCCAGCAGCCTTACCCCCGGGCGACAGGTCGGAGTAAGCCACAATGAGCAGTTCTTC. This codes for CASSLTPGRQVGVSHNEQFF.

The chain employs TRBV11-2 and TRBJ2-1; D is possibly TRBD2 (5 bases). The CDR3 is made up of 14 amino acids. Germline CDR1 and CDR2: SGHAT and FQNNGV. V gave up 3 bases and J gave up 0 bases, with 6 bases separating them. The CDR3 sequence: CASSLRASYNEQFF. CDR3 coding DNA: TGTGCCAGCAGCTTGAGGGCCTCCTACAATGAGCAGTTCTTC.

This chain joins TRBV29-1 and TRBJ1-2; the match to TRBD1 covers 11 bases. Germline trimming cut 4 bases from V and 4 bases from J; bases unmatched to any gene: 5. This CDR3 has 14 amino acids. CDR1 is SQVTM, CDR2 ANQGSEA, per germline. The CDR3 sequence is CSVGGQGVSYGYTF. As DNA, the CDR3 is TGCAGCGTTGGGGGACAGGGGGTCTCCTATGGCTACACCTTC.

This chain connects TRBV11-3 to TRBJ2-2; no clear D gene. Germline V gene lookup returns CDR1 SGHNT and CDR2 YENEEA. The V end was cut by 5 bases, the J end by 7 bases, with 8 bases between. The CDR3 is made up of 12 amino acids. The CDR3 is CASSPRFGELFF. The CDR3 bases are TGTGCCAGCAGCCCCAGATTCGGGGAGCTGTTTTTT.

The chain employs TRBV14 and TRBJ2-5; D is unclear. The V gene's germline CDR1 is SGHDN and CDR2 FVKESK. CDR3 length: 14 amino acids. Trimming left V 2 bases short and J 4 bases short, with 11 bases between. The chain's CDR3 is CASSQFRLGETQYF. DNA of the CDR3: TGTGCCAGCAGCCAATTCAGGCTCGGAGAGACCCAGTACTTC. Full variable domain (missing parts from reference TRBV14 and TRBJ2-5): EAGVTQFPSHSVIEKGQTVTLRCDPISGHDNLYWYRRVMGKEIKFLLHFVKESKQDESGMPNNRFLAERTGGTYSTLKVQPAELEDSGVYFCASSQFRLGETQYFGPGTRLLVL.

CDR3 in DNA: TGTGCCAGCAGAATAAGGCCCATTGGGCACCCCGCTAGCACAGATACGCAGTATTTT. Protein product: CASRIRPIGHPASTDTQYF. The chain is built from TRBV7-2 and TRBJ2-3; D not resolved. V gave up 6 bases and J gave up 0 bases, with 25 bases separating them. This CDR3 contains 19 residues. The germline CDR1 and CDR2 sequences are SGHTA and FQGNSA.

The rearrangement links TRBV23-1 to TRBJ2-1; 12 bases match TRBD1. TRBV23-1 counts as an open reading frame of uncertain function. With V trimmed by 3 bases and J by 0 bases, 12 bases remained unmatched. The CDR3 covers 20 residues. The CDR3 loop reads CASSHPPGQGALGSYNEQFF. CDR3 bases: TGCGCCAGCAGTCACCCACCGGGACAGGGGGCCTTGGGCTCCTACAATGAGCAGTTCTTC.

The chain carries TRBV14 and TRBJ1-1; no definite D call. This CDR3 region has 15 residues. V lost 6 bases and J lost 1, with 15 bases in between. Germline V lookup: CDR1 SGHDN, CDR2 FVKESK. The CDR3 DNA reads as TGTGCCAGCAGTCGCGCTTCCACGCCGAACACTGAAGCTTTCTTT. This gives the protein CASSRASTPNTEAFF.

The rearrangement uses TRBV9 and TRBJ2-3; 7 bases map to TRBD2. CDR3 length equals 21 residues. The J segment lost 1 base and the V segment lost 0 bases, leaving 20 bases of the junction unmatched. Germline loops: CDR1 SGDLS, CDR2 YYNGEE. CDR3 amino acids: CASSVGEEGRRKAGRTDTQYF. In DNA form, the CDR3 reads TGTGCCAGCAGCGTAGGAGAGGAAGGCCGGCGAAAAGCGGGACGCACAGATACGCAGTATTTT.

The CDR3 protein is CASRETGLLYSNQPQHF. In DNA, the CDR3 is TGTGCCAGCAGGGAGACAGGGCTGCTTTATAGCAATCAGCCCCAGCATTTT. The chain joins TRBV28 to TRBJ1-5, with 7 positions matching TRBD1. Germline V gene data show CDR1 as MDHEN and CDR2 as SYDVKM. The length of the CDR3 is 17 residues. V shed 6 bases and J 0 bases; nucleotides not matched to a gene: 11.

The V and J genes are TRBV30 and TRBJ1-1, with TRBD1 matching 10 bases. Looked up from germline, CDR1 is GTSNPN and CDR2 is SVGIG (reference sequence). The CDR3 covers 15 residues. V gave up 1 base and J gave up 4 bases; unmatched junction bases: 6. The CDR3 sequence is CAWSALGQGITEAFF. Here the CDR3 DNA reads TGTGCCTGGAGTGCCCTGGGACAGGGGATCACTGAAGCTTTCTTT.

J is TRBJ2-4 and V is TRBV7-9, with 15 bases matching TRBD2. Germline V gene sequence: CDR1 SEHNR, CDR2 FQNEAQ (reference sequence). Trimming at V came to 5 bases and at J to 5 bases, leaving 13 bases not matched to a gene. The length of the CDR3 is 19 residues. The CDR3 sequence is CASSPDPGLAGGPENIQYF. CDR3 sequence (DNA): TGTGCCAGCAGCCCAGATCCTGGACTAGCGGGAGGGCCCGAAAACATTCAGTACTTC.

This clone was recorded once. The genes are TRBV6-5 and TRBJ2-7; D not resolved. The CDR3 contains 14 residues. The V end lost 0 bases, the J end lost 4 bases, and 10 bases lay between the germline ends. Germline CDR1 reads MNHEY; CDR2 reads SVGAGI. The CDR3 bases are TGTGCCAGCAGTTACTCAGCTAGTCCGTACGAGCAGTACTTC. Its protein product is CASSYSASPYEQYF.

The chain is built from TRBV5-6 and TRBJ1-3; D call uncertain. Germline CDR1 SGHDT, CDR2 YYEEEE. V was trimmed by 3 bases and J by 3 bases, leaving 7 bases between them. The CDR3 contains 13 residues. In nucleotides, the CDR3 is TGTGCCAGCAGCTGGGCGAGTGGAAACACCATATATTTT. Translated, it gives CASSWASGNTIYF.

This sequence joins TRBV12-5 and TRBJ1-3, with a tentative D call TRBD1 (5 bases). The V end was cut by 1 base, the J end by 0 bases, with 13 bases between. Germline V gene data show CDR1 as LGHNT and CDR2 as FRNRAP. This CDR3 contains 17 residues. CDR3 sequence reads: CASGLGGTGGSGNTIYF. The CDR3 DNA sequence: TGTGCTAGTGGTTTGGGGGGCACGGGAGGCTCTGGAAACACCATATATTTT.

The CDR3 is CASSFAGGKAFF. In nucleotides, the CDR3 is TGTGCCAGCAGTTTTGCGGGGGGGAAAGCTTTCTTT. The chain uses TRBV27 and TRBJ1-1, with a tentative D call TRBD1 (5 bases). The V end was cut by 3 bases, the J end by 9 bases, with 11 bases between. CDR1 MNHEY and CDR2 SMNVEV come from the germline V gene (reference sequence). There are 12 residues in the CDR3.

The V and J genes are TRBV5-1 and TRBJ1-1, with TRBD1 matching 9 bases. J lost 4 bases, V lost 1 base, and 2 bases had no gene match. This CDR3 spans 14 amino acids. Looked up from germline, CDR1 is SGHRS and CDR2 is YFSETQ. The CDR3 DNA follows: TGCGCCAGCAGCTTGCGACAGGGGGTCACTGAAGCTTTCTTT. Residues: CASSLRQGVTEAFF.

CDR3 protein: CASSLVGGGNYGYTF. CDR3 DNA: TGCGCCAGCAGCTTGGTGGGGGGTGGCAACTATGGCTACACCTTC. This rearrangement joins TRBV5-1 to TRBJ1-2; tentatively, D is TRBD1 (5 bases). This CDR3 is built from 15 residues. V lost 0 bases, J lost 2 bases, and 11 bases lay in between. Germline CDR1 is SGHRS and CDR2 is YFSETQ.